The next 8 T cell receptor beta chains were all read from a single sample in a study of T cells after yellow fever vaccination. One entry per CDR3 protein results from TCRdb running MiXCR on the 5' RACE reads. The sample carries some 340,000 distinct CDR3 sequences, approximately 4% recorded once. The material sequenced was PBMCs, taken 5 days after the yellow fever booster vaccination. These receptors originate from a man aged 18 to 35 who received the YFV17D yellow fever vaccine.

This clonotype has only a few counts. This chain uses TRBV5-1 with TRBJ2-3, with 14 bases aligning to TRBD2. This CDR3 comprises 16 residues. CDR1 and CDR2 (germline): SGHRS, YFSETQ. Trimming removed 4 bases from V and 2 bases from J; junction bases left unmatched: 3. The CDR3: CASSRLAGGPTDTQYF. In DNA form, the CDR3 reads TGCGCCAGCAGCCGACTAGCGGGGGGGCCCACAGATACGCAGTATTTT. The full variable domain, its missing parts supplied by reference TRBV5-1 and TRBJ2-3, is KAGVTQTPRYLIKTRGQQVTLSCSPISGHRSVSWYQQTPGQGLQFLFEYFSETQRNKGNFPGRFSGRQFSNSRSEMNVSTLELGDSALYLCASSRLAGGPTDTQYFGPGTRLTVL.

The chain couples TRBV4-1 to TRBJ2-5; D may be TRBD1 (6 bases). Germline V gives CDR1 MGHRA, CDR2 YSYEKL. The CDR3 totals 16 residues. V lost 1 base to trimming and J lost 5 bases, with 17 bases between them. CDR3 sequence: CASSQVGGNVMETQYF. The CDR3 region has the DNA TGCGCCAGCAGCCAAGTTGGGGGCAACGTCATGGAGACCCAGTACTTC.

V gene TRBV4-1 combines with J gene TRBJ2-7; 10 bases are shared with TRBD1. The length of the CDR3 is 14 residues. Germline V gene sequence: CDR1 MGHRA, CDR2 YSYEKL. With V trimmed by 3 bases and J by 6 bases, 5 bases remained unmatched. CDR3 loop: CASSHPGQGFEQYF. The CDR3 region has the DNA TGCGCCAGCAGCCACCCGGGACAGGGGTTCGAGCAGTACTTC.

The chain uses TRBV12-3 or TRBV12-4 and TRBJ2-7; D is unresolved. With 5 bases removed from V and 0 bases from J, the gap between germline ends came to 11 bases. The CDR3 runs 14 residues. CDR3 bases: TGTGCCAGCAGTGCAGACACCTACTCCTACGAGCAGTACTTC. Residues: CASSADTYSYEQYF.

This clonotype was counted only a few times. This chain connects TRBV25-1 to TRBJ1-6; tentative D call: TRBD1 (6 bases). This CDR3 spans 14 amino acids. V was trimmed by 2 bases and J by 7 bases, leaving 9 bases between them. Germline CDR1 MGHDK, CDR2 SYGVNS. This CDR3 is CASSEVTGNSPLHF. The CDR3 DNA reads TGTGCCAGCAGTGAAGTGACAGGAAATTCACCCCTCCACTTT.

This clonotype was picked up a small number of times. The chain joins TRBV5-1 to TRBJ2-7, with TRBD1 identical over 8 bases. The CDR3 loop spans 14 amino acids. J lost 2 bases, V lost 3 bases, and 4 bases had no gene match. CDR1 and CDR2 from the germline V gene are SGHRS and YFSETQ. Here the CDR3 DNA reads TGCGCCAGCAGCTGGGGACAGGAAGCCTACGAGCAGTACTTC. Protein product: CASSWGQEAYEQYF.

The rearrangement links TRBV6-5 to TRBJ1-3, with 7 bases lining up with TRBD1. The CDR3 is 14 residues long. Germline lookup yields CDR1 MNHEY and CDR2 SVGAGI. The junction had 4 bases not matched to a gene; V was cut back by 6 bases and J by 2 bases. The CDR3 sequence is CASRPGQAGNTIYF. The CDR3 bases are TGTGCCAGCAGACCTGGACAGGCTGGAAACACCATATATTTT.

This chain connects TRBV12-3 or TRBV12-4 to TRBJ2-7, with D tentatively TRBD1 (6 bases). The CDR3 contains 17 residues. The ends were cut back, 4 bases at V and 4 bases at J, with 23 bases in the middle. The CDR3, as DNA: TGTGCCAGCAGTTCCCGGCGATTGGGGGCCAAATGGTACGAGCAGTACTTC. It specifies CASSSRRLGAKWYEQYF.